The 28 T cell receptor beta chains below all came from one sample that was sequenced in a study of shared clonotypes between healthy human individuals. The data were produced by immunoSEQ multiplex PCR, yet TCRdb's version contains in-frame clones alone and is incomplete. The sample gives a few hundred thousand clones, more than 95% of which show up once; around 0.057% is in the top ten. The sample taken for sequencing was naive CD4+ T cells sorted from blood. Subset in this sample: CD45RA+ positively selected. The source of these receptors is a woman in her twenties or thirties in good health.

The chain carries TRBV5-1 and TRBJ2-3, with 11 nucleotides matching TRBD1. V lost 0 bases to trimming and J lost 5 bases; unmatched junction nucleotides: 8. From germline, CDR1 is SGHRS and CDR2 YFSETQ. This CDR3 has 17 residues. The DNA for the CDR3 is TGCGCCAGCAGCTTGGGGACAGGGGGCTTTCGTAGAGATACGCAGTATTTT. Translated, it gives CASSLGTGGFRRDTQYF.

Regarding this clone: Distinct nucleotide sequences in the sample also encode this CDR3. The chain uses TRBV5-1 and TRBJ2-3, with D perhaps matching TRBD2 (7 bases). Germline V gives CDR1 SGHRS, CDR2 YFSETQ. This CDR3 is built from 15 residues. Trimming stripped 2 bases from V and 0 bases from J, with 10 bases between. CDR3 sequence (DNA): TGCGCCAGCAGCTTAGCGGGACAAAGCACAGATACGCAGTATTTT. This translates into CASSLAGQSTDTQYF.

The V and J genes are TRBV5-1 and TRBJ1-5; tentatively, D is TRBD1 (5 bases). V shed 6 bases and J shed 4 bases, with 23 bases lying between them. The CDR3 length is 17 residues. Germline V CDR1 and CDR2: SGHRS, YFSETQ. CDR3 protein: CASTYPGSLYQNQPQHF. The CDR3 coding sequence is TGCGCCAGCACCTACCCAGGGTCCCTCTATCAGAATCAGCCCCAGCATTTT. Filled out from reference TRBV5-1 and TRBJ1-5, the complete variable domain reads KAGVTQTPRYLIKTRGQQVTLSCSPISGHRSVSWYQQTPGQGLQFLFEYFSETQRNKGNFPGRFSGRQFSNSRSEMNVSTLELGDSALYLCASTYPGSLYQNQPQHFGDGTRLSIL.

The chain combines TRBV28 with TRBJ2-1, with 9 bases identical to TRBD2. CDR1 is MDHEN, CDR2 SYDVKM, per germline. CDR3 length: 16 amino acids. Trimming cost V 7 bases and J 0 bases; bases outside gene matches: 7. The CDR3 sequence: CASITTAGGSYNEQFF. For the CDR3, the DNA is TGTGCCAGCATTACCACAGCGGGGGGCTCCTACAATGAGCAGTTCTTC.

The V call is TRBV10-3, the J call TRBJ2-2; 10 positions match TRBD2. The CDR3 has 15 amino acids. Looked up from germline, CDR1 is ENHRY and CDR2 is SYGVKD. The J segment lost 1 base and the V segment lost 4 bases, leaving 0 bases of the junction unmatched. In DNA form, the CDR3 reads TGTGCCATCAGTGGGACTAGCGGGAACACCGGGGAGCTGTTTTTT. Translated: CAISGTSGNTGELFF.

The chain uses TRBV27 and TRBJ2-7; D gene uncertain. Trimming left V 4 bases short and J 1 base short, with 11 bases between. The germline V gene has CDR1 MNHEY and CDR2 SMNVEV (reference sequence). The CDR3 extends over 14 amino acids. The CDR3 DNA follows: TGTGCCAGCAGTTCCGATACAACGTCCTACGAGCAGTACTTC. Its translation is CASSSDTTSYEQYF.

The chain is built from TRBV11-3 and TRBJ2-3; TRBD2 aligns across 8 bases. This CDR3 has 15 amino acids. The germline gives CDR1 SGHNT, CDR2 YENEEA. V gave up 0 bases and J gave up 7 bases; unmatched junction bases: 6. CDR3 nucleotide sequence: TGTGCCAGCAGCTTAGAATCGGGAGGGCCAAATACGCAGTATTTT. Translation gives CASSLESGGPNTQYF.

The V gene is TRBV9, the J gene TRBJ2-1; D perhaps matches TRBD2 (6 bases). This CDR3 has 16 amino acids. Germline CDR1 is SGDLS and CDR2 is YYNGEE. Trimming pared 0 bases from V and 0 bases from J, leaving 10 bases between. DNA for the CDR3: TGTGCCAGCAGCGTAGTTGGCGGGAACTCCTACAATGAGCAGTTCTTC. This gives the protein CASSVVGGNSYNEQFF.

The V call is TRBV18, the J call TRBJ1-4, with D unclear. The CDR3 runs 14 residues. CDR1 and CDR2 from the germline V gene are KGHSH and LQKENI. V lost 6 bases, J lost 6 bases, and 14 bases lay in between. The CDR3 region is CASSRSGLDEKLFF. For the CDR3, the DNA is TGTGCCAGCTCCCGATCAGGACTTGATGAAAAACTGTTTTTT.

The DNA of the CDR3 is TGTGCCAGCAGCCTCTCCCGGACAGGGAGGAGACACGAGCAGTACTTC. As protein: CASSLSRTGRRHEQYF. This chain joins TRBV14 and TRBJ2-7, with 8 bases lining up with TRBD1. The V segment lost 4 bases and the J segment 5 bases; nucleotides outside the gene matches: 13. Germline CDR1 SGHDN, CDR2 FVKESK. This CDR3 has 16 amino acids.

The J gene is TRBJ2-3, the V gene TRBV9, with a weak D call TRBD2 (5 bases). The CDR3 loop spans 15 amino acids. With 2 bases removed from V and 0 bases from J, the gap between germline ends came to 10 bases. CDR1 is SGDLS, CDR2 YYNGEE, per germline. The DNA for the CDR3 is TGTGCCAGCAGCGTTTTGGGAGAGAGCACAGATACGCAGTATTTT. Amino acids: CASSVLGESTDTQYF.

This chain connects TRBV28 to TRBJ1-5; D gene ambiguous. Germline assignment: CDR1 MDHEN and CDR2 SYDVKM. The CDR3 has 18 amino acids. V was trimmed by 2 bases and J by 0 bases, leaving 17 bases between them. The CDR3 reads CASSLPTEMTPSNQPQHF. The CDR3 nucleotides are TGTGCCAGCAGTTTACCGACTGAAATGACACCTAGCAATCAGCCCCAGCATTTT.

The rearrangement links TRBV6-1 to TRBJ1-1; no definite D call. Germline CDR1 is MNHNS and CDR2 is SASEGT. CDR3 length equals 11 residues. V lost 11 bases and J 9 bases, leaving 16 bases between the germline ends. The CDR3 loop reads CAGAAWTQAFF. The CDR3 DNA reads TGTGCCGGAGCCGCCTGGACGCAAGCTTTCTTT.

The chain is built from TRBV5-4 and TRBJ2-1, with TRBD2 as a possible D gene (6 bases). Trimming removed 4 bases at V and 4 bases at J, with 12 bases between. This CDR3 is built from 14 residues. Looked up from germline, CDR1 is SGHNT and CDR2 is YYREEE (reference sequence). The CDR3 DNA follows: TGTGCCAGCAGCGGGACTCCCGGGTACAATGAGCAGTTCTTC. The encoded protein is CASSGTPGYNEQFF.

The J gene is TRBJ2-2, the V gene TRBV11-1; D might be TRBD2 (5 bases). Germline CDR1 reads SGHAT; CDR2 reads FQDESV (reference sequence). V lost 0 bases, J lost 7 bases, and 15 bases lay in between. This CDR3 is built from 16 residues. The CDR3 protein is CASSLASSPSGGELFF. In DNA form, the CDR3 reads TGTGCCAGCAGCTTAGCGTCTAGCCCGAGCGGCGGGGAGCTGTTTTTT.

The CDR3 is CASRQGTVMFTEAFF. The CDR3 DNA is TGTGCCAGCAGACAAGGGACAGTCATGTTCACTGAAGCTTTCTTT. The chain combines TRBV2 with TRBJ1-1; TRBD1 matches at 7 bases. The CDR3 contains 15 residues. Trimming cost V 6 bases and J 4 bases; bases outside gene matches: 11. Germline assignment: CDR1 SNHLY and CDR2 FYNNEI.

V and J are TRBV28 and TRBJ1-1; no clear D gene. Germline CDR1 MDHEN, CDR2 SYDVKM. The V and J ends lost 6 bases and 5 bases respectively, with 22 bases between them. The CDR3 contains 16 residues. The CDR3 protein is CASRPTLVRGRTEAFF. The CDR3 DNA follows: TGTGCCAGCAGGCCTACCCTGGTTCGAGGGCGGACTGAAGCTTTCTTT.

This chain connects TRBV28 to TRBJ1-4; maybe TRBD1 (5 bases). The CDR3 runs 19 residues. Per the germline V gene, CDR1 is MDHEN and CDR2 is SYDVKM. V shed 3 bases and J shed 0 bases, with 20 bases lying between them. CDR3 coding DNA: TGTGCCAGCAGTTTCCTTAGGCGGGGGTTGGATCCAACTAATGAAAAACTGTTTTTT. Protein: CASSFLRRGLDPTNEKLFF.

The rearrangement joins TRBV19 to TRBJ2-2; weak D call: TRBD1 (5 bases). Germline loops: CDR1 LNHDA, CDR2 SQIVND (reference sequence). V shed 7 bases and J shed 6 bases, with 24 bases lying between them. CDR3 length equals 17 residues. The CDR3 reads CASTTTTLIRVPGELFF. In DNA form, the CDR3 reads TGTGCCAGTACCACTACTACCCTCATCAGGGTTCCCGGGGAGCTGTTTTTT.

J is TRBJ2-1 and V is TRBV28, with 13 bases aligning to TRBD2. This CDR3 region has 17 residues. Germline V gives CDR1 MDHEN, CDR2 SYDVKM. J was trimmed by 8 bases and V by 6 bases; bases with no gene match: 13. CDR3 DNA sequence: TGTGCCAGCAGACGACCGCCGGGACTAGCGGGGCCCGATGAGCAGTTCTTC. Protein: CASRRPPGLAGPDEQFF. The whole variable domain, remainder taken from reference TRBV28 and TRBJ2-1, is DVKVTQSSRYLVKRTGEKVFLECVQDMDHENMFWYRQDPGLGLRLIYFSYDVKMKEKGDIPEGYSVSREKKERFSLILESASTNQTSMYLCASRRPPGLAGPDEQFFGPGTRLTVL.

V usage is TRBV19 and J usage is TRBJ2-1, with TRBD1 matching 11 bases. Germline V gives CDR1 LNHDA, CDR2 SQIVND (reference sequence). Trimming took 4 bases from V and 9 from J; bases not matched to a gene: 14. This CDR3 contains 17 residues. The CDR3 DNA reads TGTGCCAGTAGTACCGGGACAGGGGGGACCCTACTGAGTGAGCAGTTCTTC. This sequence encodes CASSTGTGGTLLSEQFF.

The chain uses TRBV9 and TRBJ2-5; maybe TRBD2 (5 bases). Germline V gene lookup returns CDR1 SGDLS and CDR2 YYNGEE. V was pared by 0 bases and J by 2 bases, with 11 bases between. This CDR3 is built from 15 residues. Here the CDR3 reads CASSVVEGGQETQYF. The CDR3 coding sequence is TGTGCCAGCAGCGTAGTCGAGGGCGGGCAAGAGACCCAGTACTTC.

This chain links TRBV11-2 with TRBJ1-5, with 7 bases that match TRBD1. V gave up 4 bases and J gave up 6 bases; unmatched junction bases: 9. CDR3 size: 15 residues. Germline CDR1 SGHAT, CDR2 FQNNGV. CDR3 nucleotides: TGTGCCAGCAGCTCACGGCCAGGGGGATCTCAGCCCCAGCATTTT. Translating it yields CASSSRPGGSQPQHF.

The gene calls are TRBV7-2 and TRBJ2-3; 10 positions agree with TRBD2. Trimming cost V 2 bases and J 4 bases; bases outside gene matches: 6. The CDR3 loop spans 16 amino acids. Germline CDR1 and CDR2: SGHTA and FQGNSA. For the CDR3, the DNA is TGTGCCAGCAGCTTATTTCTAGCGGGAGTGTCAGATACGCAGTATTTT. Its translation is CASSLFLAGVSDTQYF.

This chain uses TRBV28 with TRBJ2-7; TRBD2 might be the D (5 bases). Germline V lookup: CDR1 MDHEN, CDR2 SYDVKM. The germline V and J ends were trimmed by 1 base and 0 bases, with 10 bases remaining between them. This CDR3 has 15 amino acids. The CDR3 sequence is CASSLLPGNSYEQYF. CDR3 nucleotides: TGTGCCAGCAGTTTATTGCCGGGGAACTCCTACGAGCAGTACTTC.

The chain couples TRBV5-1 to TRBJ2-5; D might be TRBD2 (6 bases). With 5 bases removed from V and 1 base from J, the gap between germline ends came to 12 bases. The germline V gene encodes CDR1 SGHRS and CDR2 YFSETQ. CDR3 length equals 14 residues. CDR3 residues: CASSQLALQETQYF. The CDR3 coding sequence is TGCGCCAGCAGTCAACTAGCCCTCCAAGAGACCCAGTACTTC.

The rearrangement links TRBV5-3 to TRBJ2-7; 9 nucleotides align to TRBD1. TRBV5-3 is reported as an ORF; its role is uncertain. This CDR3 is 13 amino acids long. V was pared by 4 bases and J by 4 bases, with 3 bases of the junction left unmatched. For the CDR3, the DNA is TGTGCCAGAAGCCCTGGACAGGGGTACGAGCAGTACTTC. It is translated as CARSPGQGYEQYF.

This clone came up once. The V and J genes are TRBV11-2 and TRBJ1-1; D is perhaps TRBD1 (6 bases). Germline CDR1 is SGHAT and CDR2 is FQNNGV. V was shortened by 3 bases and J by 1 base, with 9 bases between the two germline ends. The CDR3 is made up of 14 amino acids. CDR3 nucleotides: TGTGCCAGCAGCTTCTCAGGGGAGAACACTGAAGCTTTCTTT. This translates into CASSFSGENTEAFF.